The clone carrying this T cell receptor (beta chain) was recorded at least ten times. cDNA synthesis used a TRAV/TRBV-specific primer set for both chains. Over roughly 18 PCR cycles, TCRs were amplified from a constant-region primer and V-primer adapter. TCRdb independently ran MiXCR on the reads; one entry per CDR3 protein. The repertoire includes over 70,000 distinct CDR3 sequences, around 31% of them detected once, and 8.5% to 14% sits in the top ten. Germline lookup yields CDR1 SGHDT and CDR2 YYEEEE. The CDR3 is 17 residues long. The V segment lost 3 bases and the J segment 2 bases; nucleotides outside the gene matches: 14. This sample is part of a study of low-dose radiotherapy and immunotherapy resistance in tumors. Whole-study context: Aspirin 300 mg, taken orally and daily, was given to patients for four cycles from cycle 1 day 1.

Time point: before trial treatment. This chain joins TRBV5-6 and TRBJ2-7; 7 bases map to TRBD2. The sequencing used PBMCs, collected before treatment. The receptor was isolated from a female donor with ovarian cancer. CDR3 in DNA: TGTGCCAGCAGCTACAGCCTGGGAGGGTTTCGTACCTACGAGCAGTACTTC. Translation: CASSYSLGGFRTYEQYF.